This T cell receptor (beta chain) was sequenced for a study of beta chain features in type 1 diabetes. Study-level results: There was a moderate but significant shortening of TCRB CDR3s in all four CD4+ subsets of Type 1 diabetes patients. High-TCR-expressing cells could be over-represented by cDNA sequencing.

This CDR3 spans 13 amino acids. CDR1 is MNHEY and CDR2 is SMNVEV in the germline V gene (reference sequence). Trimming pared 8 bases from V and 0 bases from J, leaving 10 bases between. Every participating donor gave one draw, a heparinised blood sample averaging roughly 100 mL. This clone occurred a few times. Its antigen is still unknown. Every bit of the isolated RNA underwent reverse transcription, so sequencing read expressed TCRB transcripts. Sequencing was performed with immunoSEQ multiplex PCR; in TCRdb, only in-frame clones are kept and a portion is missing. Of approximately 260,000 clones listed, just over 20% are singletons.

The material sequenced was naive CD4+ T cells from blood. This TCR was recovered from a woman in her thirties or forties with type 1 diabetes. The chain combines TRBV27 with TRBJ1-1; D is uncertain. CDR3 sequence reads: CASGKEVNTEAFF. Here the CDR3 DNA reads TGTGCCAGCGGAAAAGAGGTGAACACTGAAGCTTTCTTT.